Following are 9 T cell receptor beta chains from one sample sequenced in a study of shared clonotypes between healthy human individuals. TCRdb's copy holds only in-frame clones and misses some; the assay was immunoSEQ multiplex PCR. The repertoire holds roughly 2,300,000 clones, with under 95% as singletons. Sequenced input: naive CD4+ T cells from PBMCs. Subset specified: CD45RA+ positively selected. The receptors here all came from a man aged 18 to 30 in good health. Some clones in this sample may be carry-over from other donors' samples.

CDR3 DNA sequence: TGTGCCAGCAGTTTACGGGGAGCACCCCTCCACTTT. Translation: CASSLRGAPLHF. The chain joins TRBV27 to TRBJ1-6, with unresolved D. The CDR3 extends over 12 amino acids. The V gene's germline CDR1 is MNHEY and CDR2 SMNVEV (reference sequence). Trimming stripped 2 bases from V and 11 bases from J, with 7 bases between.

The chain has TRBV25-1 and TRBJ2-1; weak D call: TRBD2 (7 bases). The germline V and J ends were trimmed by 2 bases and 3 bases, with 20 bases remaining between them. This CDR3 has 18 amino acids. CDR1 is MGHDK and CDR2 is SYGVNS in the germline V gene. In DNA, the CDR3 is TGTGCCAGCAGTGAAGGGGCGGGGGCGACAAAATACTACAATGAGCAGTTCTTC. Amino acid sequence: CASSEGAGATKYYNEQFF.

The CDR3 is CASSYSRQGPTDTQYF. CDR3 nucleotide sequence: TGTGCCAGCAGTTACTCGAGGCAGGGACCCACAGATACGCAGTATTTT. The V gene is TRBV6-6, the J gene TRBJ2-3; D tentatively reads TRBD1 or TRBD2 (5 bases each). V gave up 0 bases and J gave up 2 bases, with 12 bases separating them. From germline, CDR1 is MNHNY and CDR2 SVGAGI (reference sequence). This CDR3 has 16 amino acids.

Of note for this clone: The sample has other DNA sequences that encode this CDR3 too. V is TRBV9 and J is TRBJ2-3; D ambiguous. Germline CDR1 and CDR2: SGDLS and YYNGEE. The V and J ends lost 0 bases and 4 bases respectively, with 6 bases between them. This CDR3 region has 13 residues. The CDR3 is CASSVVGADTQYF. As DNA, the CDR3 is TGTGCCAGCAGCGTAGTTGGGGCAGATACGCAGTATTTT.

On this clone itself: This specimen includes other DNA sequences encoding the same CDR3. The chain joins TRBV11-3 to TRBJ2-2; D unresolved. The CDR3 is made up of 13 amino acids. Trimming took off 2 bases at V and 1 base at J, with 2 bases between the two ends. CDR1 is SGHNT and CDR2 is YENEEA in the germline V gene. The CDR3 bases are TGTGCCAGCAGCTTAAGGAACACCGGGGAGCTGTTTTTT. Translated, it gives CASSLRNTGELFF.

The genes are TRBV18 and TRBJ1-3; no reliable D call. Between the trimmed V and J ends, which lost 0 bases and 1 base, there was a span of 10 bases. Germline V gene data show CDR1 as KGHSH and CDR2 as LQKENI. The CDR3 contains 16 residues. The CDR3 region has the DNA TGTGCCAGCTCACCACCCTCCATACTTTCTGGAAACACCATATATTTT. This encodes CASSPPSILSGNTIYF.

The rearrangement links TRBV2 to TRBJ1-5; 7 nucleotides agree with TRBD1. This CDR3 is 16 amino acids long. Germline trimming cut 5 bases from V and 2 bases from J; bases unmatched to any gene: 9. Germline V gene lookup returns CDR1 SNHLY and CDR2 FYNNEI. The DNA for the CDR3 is TGTGCCAGCAGTAAAGGGCGACAGGGTGGCAATCAGCCCCAGCATTTT. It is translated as CASSKGRQGGNQPQHF.

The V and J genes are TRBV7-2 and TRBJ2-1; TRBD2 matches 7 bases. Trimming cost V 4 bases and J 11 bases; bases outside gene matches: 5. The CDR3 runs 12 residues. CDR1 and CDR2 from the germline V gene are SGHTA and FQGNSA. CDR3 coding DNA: TGTGCCAGCAGCTCCTCTAGCGGAAAGCAGTTCTTC. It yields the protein CASSSSSGKQFF.

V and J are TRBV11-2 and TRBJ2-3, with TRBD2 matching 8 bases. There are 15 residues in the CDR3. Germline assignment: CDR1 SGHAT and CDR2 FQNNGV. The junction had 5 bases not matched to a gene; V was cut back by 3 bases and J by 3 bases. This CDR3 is CASSFTAGATDTQYF. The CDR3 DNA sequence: TGTGCCAGCAGCTTTACAGCGGGAGCTACAGATACGCAGTATTTT.